The 9 T cell receptor beta chains presented below share a single source sample, sequenced in a study of blood T cell repertoires in COVID-19. TCRdb's copy holds only in-frame clones and misses some; the assay was immunoSEQ multiplex PCR. The table has roughly 290,000 clones, approximately 83% seen once; the top ten hold 3.5% to 4.5%. Sequencing was done on a sample of PBMCs or T cells enriched from blood (not recorded which). The receptor set was obtained from a woman in her thirties who had recovered from COVID-19.

This sequence joins TRBV5-5 and TRBJ1-1; possible D gene TRBD1, 6 bases. Germline loops: CDR1 SGHKS, CDR2 YYEKEE (reference sequence). V was shortened by 1 base and J by 5 bases, with 21 bases between the two germline ends. CDR3 length: 17 residues. The CDR3 DNA reads as TGTGCCAGCAGCTTGACCCGCCCGTTGGGGGCGAATACTGAAGCTTTCTTT. Protein sequence: CASSLTRPLGANTEAFF.

This chain uses TRBV10-2 with TRBJ2-7, with 7 positions matching TRBD1. V lost 6 bases and J lost 6; bases outside the gene matches: 11. There are 14 residues in the CDR3. Per germline, CDR1 WSHSY and CDR2 SAAADI. DNA for the CDR3: TGCGCCAGCAGAACACAGGGGTCTCGGGCCGAGCAGTACTTC. Translating gives CASRTQGSRAEQYF.

The chain is built from TRBV6-4 and TRBJ1-1, with 7 bases aligning to TRBD1. Looked up from germline, CDR1 is MRHNA and CDR2 is SNTAGT. This CDR3 comprises 14 residues. The ends lost 8 bases at V and 5 bases at J; junction bases unmatched: 11. The CDR3 here is CASSPEGRGTEAFF. CDR3 nucleotides: TGTGCCAGCTCCCCCGAGGGCAGGGGGACTGAAGCTTTCTTT.

This clone was seen only once. The rearrangement links TRBV7-9 to TRBJ1-4; D is unresolved. Germline-derived CDR1 and CDR2 are SEHNR and FQNEAQ (reference sequence). Trimming shortened V by 5 bases and J by 6 bases, and 13 bases separated the two germline ends. The CDR3 consists of 14 residues. The CDR3 DNA reads TGTGCCAGCAGCCGCTCGAGGGCCGATGAAAAACTGTTTTTT. This sequence encodes CASSRSRADEKLFF.

The chain links TRBV28 to TRBJ2-3; 10 nucleotides match TRBD2. The V segment lost 7 bases and the J segment 3 bases; nucleotides outside the gene matches: 13. The CDR3 covers 17 residues. Germline assignment: CDR1 MDHEN and CDR2 SYDVKM. In DNA, the CDR3 is TGTGCCAGCAAATCTTCCACAATGACTAGCGGGACAGATACGCAGTATTTT. As protein: CASKSSTMTSGTDTQYF. The entire variable domain, with the rest obtained from reference TRBV28 and TRBJ2-3, is as follows: DVKVTQSSRYLVKRTGEKVFLECVQDMDHENMFWYRQDPGLGLRLIYFSYDVKMKEKGDIPEGYSVSREKKERFSLILESASTNQTSMYLCASKSSTMTSGTDTQYFGPGTRLTVL.

The gene calls are TRBV19 and TRBJ2-5, with D possibly TRBD1 on 6 matching bases. This CDR3 is 13 amino acids long. Deletions cut 5 bases from V and 5 bases from J, with 12 bases between. The germline gives CDR1 LNHDA, CDR2 SQIVND (reference sequence). This CDR3 reads CASSPQGKETQYF. The CDR3 nucleotides read TGTGCCAGTAGTCCACAGGGAAAGGAGACCCAGTACTTC.

CDR3: CASSFGTGLYTF. For the CDR3, the DNA is TGTGCCAGCAGTTTCGGGACAGGGCTTTACACCTTC. V is TRBV27 and J is TRBJ1-2, with 9 bases identical to TRBD1. The germline CDR1 and CDR2 sequences are MNHEY and SMNVEV (reference sequence). Germline trimming cut 3 bases from V and 11 bases from J; bases unmatched to any gene: 4. This CDR3 has 12 residues.

V is TRBV6-1 and J is TRBJ2-1; 10 bases agree with TRBD2. The CDR3 covers 21 residues. CDR1 MNHNS and CDR2 SASEGT come from the germline V gene. V was pared by 2 bases and J by 0 bases, with 16 bases of the junction left unmatched. DNA for the CDR3: TGTGCCAGCAGTGAATTCGCTGGACTAGCGGAACTTACCCCCTCCTACAATGAGCAGTTCTTC. It translates to CASSEFAGLAELTPSYNEQFF.

Only one count was recorded for this clone. The chain has TRBV7-6 and TRBJ2-2; D unresolved. The V and J ends lost 5 bases and 3 bases respectively, with 10 bases between them. The CDR3 is 14 residues long. Germline V lookup: CDR1 SGHVS, CDR2 FNYEAQ. The CDR3 sequence is CASSPHQDTGELFF. CDR3 nucleotide sequence: TGTGCCAGCAGCCCTCATCAGGACACCGGGGAGCTGTTTTTT.